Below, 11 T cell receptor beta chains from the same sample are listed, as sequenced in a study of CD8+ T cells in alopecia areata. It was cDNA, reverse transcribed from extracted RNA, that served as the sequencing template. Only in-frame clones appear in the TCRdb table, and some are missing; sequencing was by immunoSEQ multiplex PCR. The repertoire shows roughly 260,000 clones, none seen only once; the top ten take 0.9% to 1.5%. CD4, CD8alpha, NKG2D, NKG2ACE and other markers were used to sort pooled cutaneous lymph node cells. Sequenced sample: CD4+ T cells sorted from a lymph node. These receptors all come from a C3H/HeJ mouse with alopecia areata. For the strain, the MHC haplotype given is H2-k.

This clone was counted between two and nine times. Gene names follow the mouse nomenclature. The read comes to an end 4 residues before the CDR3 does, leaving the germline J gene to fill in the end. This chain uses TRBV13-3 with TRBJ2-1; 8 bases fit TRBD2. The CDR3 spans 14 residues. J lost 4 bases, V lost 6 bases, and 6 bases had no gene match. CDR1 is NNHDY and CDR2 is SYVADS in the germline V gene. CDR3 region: CASKRLGSYAEQFF. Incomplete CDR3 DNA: TGTGCCAGCAAAAGACTGGGGTCTTATGCT.

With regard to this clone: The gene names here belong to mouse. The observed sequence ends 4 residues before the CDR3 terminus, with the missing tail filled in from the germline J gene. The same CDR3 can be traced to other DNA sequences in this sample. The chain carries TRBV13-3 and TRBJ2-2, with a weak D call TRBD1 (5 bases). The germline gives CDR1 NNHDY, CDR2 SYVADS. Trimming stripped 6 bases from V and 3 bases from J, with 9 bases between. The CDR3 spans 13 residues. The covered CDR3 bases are TGTGCCAGCACTCGCAGGGACACCGGG. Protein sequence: CASTRRDTG. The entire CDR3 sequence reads CASTRRDTGQLYF.

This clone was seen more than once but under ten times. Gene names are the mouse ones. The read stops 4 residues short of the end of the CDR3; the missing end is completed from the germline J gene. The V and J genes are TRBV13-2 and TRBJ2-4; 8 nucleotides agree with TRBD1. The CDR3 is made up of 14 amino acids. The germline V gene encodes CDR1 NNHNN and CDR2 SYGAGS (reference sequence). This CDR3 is CASGDWQGANTLYF. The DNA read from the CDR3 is TGTGCCAGCGGTGATTGGCAGGGGGCGAAC.

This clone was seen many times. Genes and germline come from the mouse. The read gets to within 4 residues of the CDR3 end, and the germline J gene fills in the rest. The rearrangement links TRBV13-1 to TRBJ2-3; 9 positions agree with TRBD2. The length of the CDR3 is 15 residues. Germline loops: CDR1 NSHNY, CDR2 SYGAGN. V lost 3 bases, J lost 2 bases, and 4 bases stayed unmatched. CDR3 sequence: CASSVNWGVAETLYF. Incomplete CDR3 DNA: TGTGCCAGCAGTGTAAACTGGGGGGTTGCAGAA.

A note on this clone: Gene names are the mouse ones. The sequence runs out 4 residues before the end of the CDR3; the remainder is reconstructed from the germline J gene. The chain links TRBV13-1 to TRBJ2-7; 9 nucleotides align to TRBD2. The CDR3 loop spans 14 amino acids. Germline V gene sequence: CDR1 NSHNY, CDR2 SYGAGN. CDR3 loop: CASSDVGGQDEQYF. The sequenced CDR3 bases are TGTGCCAGCAGTGATGTGGGGGGGCAGGAT.

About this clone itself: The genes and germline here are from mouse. The CDR3 here is CTWGQYNSPLYF. Incomplete CDR3 DNA: TGCACCTGGGGACAATATAATTCGCCC. The rearrangement uses TRBV1 and TRBJ1-6; D might be TRBD1 (6 bases). The read halts 3 residues ahead of the CDR3 end, with the missing end drawn from the germline J gene. TRBJ1-6 is flagged as an ORF with uncertain function. V dropped 9 bases and J dropped 4 bases, with 7 bases sitting between them. Germline V gene data show CDR1 as NSQYPW and CDR2 as LRSPGD (reference sequence). The CDR3 has 12 amino acids.

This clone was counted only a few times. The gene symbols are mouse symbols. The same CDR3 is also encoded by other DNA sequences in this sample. The CDR3 DNA, read in part, is TGCACCTGCAGTGCAGGGGGGGGGCCCAACTCC. It translates to CTCSAGGGPNS. The complete CDR3 sequence is CTCSAGGGPNSDYTF. This chain connects TRBV1 to TRBJ1-2, with a possible D match to TRBD1 (6 bases). The CDR3 end is not reached by the read, which stops 4 residues before it; the germline J gene fills it in. The CDR3 sequence is 15 residues long. Germline V gene sequence: CDR1 NSQYPW, CDR2 LRSPGD (reference sequence). V shed 1 base and J shed 2 bases, with 11 bases lying between them.

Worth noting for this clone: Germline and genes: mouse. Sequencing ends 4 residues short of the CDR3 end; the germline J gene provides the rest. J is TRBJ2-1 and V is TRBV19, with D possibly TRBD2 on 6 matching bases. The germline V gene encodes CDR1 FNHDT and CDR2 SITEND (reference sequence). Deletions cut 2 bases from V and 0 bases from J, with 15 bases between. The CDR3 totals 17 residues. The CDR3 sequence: CASSIIPGGNNYAEQFF. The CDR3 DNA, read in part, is TGTGCCAGCAGTATCATCCCCGGGGGGAATAACTATGCT.

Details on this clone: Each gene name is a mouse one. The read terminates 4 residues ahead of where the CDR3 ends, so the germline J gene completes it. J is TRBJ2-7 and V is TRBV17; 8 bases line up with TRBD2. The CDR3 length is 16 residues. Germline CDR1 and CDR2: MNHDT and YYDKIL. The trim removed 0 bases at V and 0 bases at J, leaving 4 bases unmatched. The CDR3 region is CASSRDFGGVSYEQYF. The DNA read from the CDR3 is TGTGCTAGCAGTAGAGATTTTGGGGGGGTCTCCTAT.

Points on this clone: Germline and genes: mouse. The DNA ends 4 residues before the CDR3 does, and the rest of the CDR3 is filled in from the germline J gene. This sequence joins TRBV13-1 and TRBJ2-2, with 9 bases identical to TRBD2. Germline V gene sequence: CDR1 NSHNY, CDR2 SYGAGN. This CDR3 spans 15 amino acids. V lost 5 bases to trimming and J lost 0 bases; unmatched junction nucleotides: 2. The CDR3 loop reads CASRGDWANTGQLYF. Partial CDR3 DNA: TGTGCCAGCAGAGGGGACTGGGCAAACACCGGG.

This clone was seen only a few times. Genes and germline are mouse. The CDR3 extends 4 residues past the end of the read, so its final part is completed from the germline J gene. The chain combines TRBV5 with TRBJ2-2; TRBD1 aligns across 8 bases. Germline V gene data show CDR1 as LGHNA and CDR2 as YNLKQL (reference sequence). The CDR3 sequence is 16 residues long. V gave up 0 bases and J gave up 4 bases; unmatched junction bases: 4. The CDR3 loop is CASSQDRTGPTGQLYF. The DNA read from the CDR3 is TGTGCCAGCAGCCAAGATAGGACAGGGCCCACCGGG.